The 13 T cell receptor beta chains below come from one sample, sequenced in a study of T cells in women clearing cervical HPV infection. The protocol was immunoSEQ multiplex PCR, while the TCRdb copy is restricted to in-frame clones and leaves out a portion. The table lists 30,000 to 35,000 clones. Specimen: blood buffy coat. The origin of the receptors is a woman aged 18 to 75 with a cervical HPV16 infection that either progressed to CIN3+ or cleared (not recorded which).

With respect to this clone: The CDR3 extends 3 residues past the end of the read, so its final part is completed from the germline J gene. The chain is built from TRBV11-3 and TRBJ1-6; 7 nucleotides agree with TRBD1. This CDR3 is 14 amino acids long. CDR1 and CDR2 from the germline V gene are SGHNT and YENEEA. V trimming: 4 bases; J trimming: 7 bases; junction bases outside the gene matches: 4. The CDR3 DNA, read in part, is TGTGCCAGCAGCTCGGGACAGCCAAATTCACCC. Translating it yields CASSSGQPNSP. Given in full, the CDR3 is CASSSGQPNSPLHF.

With respect to this clone: The read terminates 3 residues ahead of where the CDR3 ends, so the germline J gene completes it. This rearrangement joins TRBV30 to TRBJ1-4, with D tentatively TRBD1 (5 bases). V was trimmed by 5 bases and J by 0 bases, leaving 10 bases between them. This CDR3 has 14 residues. Per the germline V gene, CDR1 is GTSNPN and CDR2 is SVGIG (reference sequence). The CDR3 bases that were read are TGTGCCTGGCTCTGGGGCCCAACTAATGAAAAA. Translated, it gives CAWLWGPTNEK. The full CDR3 is CAWLWGPTNEKLFF.

As regards this clone: The read terminates 3 residues ahead of where the CDR3 ends, so the germline J gene completes it. The chain joins TRBV7-9 to TRBJ2-3; 10 bases map to TRBD2. The CDR3 has 15 residues. Trimming cost V 5 bases and J 2 bases; bases outside gene matches: 4. Germline V gene sequence: CDR1 SEHNR, CDR2 FQNEAQ (reference sequence). CDR3 in amino acids: CASSPTSGATDTQYF. The covered CDR3 bases are TGTGCCAGCAGCCCCACTAGCGGGGCCACAGATACG.

On this clone itself: The CDR3 end lies 3 residues beyond the end of the read and is filled in from the germline J gene. The chain has TRBV7-2 and TRBJ1-2; D unclear. The CDR3 totals 15 residues. Germline V CDR1 and CDR2: SGHTA, FQGNSA. CDR3 protein: CASSLIGREMGDYTF. Incomplete CDR3 DNA: TGTGCCAGCAGCTTAATAGGGCGGGAGATGGGCGAC.

A word on this clone: The missing CDR3 end, 3 residues past where the read stops, is filled in from the germline J gene. The chain links TRBV6-1 to TRBJ1-2; D call uncertain. The CDR3 is made up of 14 amino acids. From germline, CDR1 is MNHNS and CDR2 SASEGT. CDR3 amino acids: CASSGQAQTYDYTF. The CDR3 DNA, read in part, is TGTGCCAGCAGTGGGCAGGCCCAGACCTACGAC.

As regards this clone: With the read ending 3 residues before the CDR3 end, the germline J gene is used to fill in that end. V is TRBV29-1 and J is TRBJ2-3, with TRBD1 as a possible D gene (5 bases). Per germline, CDR1 SQVTM and CDR2 ANQGSEA. The CDR3 sequence is 15 residues long. V dropped 8 bases and J dropped 4 bases, with 22 bases sitting between them. CDR3 DNA, as far as it was read: TGCAGCTCTGGTTCCGACACTTGGGGCTCAGATACG. Protein sequence: CSSGSDTWGSDT. The whole CDR3 sequence reads CSSGSDTWGSDTQYF.

Of note for this clone: The read finishes 3 residues shy of the CDR3 end, and the germline J gene is used to complete it. The V gene is TRBV9, the J gene TRBJ2-1; 8 bases match TRBD2. Germline V CDR1 and CDR2: SGDLS, YYNGEE. J gave up 8 bases and V 5 bases, and 9 bases lay outside the gene matches. The CDR3 runs 14 residues. CDR3 bases read: TGTGCCAGCAGGGGGACTAGTGGAAACGATGAG. Its protein product is CASRGTSGNDE. The full-length CDR3 reads as CASRGTSGNDEQFF.

About this clone itself: The read ends 3 residues before the CDR3 terminus; that terminus is restored from the germline J gene. The same CDR3 also results from other DNA sequences found in this sample. The chain recombines TRBV5-1 with TRBJ2-1; 13 bases line up with TRBD2. Trimming at V came to 4 bases and at J to 4 bases, leaving 11 bases not matched to a gene. CDR3 length equals 18 residues. Germline values: CDR1 SGHRS, CDR2 YFSETQ. The CDR3 sequence is CASSPGTSGMSSYNEQFF. CDR3 DNA (partial): TGCGCCAGCAGCCCCGGGACTAGCGGGATGAGCTCTTACAATGAG.

To note about this clone: From the germline J gene comes the end of the CDR3, since the read stops 3 residues before it. The chain combines TRBV5-1 with TRBJ2-2; 7 bases line up with TRBD2. Germline CDR1 and CDR2: SGHRS and YFSETQ. J gave up 0 bases and V 0 bases, and 8 bases lay outside the gene matches. The CDR3 length is 18 residues. CDR3 region: CASSLESGVYSNTGELFF. CDR3 DNA (partial): TGCGCCAGCAGCTTGGAAAGCGGGGTATATTCGAACACCGGGGAG.

Points on this clone: The observed sequence ends 3 residues before the CDR3 terminus, with the missing tail filled in from the germline J gene. This chain joins TRBV18 and TRBJ2-3, with TRBD1 matching over 8 bases. The CDR3 spans 13 residues. Germline V lookup: CDR1 KGHSH, CDR2 LQKENI. CDR3 residues: CASSPLQGETQYF. CDR3 DNA, as far as it was read: TGTGCCAGCTCACCACTACAGGGGGAGACG.

Concerning this clone itself: The missing CDR3 end, 3 residues past where the read stops, is filled in from the germline J gene. The chain carries TRBV11-2 and TRBJ1-1, with 8 bases fitting TRBD1. The germline gives CDR1 SGHAT, CDR2 FQNNGV. This CDR3 has 11 residues. The CDR3 is CASSLTGEAFF. CDR3 DNA (partial): TGTGCCAGCAGTTTGACAGGGGAG.

The CDR3 protein is CASSLRENTGELFF. The covered CDR3 bases are TGCGCCAGCAGCCTCAGGGAGAACACCGGGGAG. The gene calls are TRBV4-1 and TRBJ2-2; D is perhaps TRBD1 (5 bases). The CDR3 end lies 3 residues beyond the end of the read and is filled in from the germline J gene. Trimming left V 4 bases short and J 1 base short, with 7 bases between. CDR1 MGHRA and CDR2 YSYEKL come from the germline V gene. The CDR3 loop spans 14 amino acids.

Incomplete CDR3 DNA: TGTGCCAGCAGCCCGGGGACTAGCGGGAGTTCGGTTACAGATACG. This codes for CASSPGTSGSSVTDT. The CDR3 reads in full as CASSPGTSGSSVTDTQYF. The chain employs TRBV4-2 and TRBJ2-3; 14 bases agree with TRBD2. The read ends 3 residues shy of where the CDR3 ends; the end is completed using the germline J gene. Germline V gene data show CDR1 as LGHNA and CDR2 as YNFKEQ. J gave up 3 bases and V 4 bases, and 9 bases lay outside the gene matches. This CDR3 contains 18 residues.